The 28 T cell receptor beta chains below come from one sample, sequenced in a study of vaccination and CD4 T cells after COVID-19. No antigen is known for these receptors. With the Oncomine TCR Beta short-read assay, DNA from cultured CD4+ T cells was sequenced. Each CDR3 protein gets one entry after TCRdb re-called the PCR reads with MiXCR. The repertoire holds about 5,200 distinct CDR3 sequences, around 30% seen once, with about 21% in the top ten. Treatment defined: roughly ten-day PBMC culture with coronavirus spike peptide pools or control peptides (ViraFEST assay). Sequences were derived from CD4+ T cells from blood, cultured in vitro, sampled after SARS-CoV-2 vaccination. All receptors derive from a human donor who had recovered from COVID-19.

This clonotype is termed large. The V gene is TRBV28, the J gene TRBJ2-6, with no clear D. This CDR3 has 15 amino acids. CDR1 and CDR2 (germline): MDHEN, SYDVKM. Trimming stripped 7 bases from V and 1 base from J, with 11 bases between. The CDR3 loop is CASTLGQSGANVLTF. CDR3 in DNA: TGTGCCAGCACCTTAGGGCAATCTGGGGCCAACGTCCTGACTTTC. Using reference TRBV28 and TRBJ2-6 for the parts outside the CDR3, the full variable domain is DVKVTQSSRYLVKRTGEKVFLECVQDMDHENMFWYRQDPGLGLRLIYFSYDVKMKEKGDIPEGYSVSREKKERFSLILESASTNQTSMYLCASTLGQSGANVLTFGAGSRLTVL.

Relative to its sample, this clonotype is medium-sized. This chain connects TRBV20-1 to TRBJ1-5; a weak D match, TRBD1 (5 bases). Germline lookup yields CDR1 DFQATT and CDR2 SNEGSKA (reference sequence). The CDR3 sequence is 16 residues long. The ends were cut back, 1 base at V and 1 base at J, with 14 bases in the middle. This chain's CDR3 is CSARASGVVSNQPQHF. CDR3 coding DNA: TGCAGTGCTAGAGCCTCGGGGGTAGTGAGCAATCAGCCCCAGCATTTT.

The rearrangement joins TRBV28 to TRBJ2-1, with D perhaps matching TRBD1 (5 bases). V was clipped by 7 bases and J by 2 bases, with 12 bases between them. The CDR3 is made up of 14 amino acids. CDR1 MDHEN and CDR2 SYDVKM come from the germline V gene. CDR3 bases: TGTGCCAGCAATTCCGGACAACCCTACAATGAGCAGTTCTTC. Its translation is CASNSGQPYNEQFF.

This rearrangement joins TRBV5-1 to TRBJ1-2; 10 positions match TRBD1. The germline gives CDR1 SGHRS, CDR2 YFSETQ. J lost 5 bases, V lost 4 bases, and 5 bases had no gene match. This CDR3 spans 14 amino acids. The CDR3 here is CASSTGQGGYGYTF. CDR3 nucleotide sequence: TGCGCCAGCAGCACCGGACAGGGGGGTTATGGCTACACCTTC. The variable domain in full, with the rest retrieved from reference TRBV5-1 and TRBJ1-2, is KAGVTQTPRYLIKTRGQQVTLSCSPISGHRSVSWYQQTPGQGLQFLFEYFSETQRNKGNFPGRFSGRQFSNSRSEMNVSTLELGDSALYLCASSTGQGGYGYTFGSGTRLTVV.

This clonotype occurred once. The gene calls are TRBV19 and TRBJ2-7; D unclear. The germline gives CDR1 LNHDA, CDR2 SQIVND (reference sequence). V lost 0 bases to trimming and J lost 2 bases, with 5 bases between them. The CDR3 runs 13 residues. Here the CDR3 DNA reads TGTGCCAGTAGTATAGATCTCGCCTACGAGCAGTACTTC. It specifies CASSIDLAYEQYF.

This CDR3 is CSARSLRNRGHEQYF. The CDR3, as DNA: TGCAGTGCTAGGTCGTTGAGAAACAGGGGGCACGAGCAGTACTTC. The chain recombines TRBV20-1 with TRBJ2-7, with 9 bases that match TRBD1. The CDR3 is 15 amino acids. The junction had 11 bases not matched to a gene; V was cut back by 3 bases and J by 5 bases. Germline CDR1 is DFQATT and CDR2 is SNEGSKA (reference sequence).

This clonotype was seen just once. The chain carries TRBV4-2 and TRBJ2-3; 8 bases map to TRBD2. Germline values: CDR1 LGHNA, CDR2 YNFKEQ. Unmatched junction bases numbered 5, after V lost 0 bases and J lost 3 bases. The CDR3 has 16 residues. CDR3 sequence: CASSQDRKRGTDTQYF. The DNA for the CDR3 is TGTGCCAGCAGCCAAGATAGGAAGCGGGGGACAGATACGCAGTATTTT.

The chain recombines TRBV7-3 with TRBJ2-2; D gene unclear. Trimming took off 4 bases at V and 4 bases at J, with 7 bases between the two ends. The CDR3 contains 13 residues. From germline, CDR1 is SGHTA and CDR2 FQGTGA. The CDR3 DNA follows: TGTGCCAGCAGCTACCAGGCCACCGGGGAGCTGTTTTTT. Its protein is CASSYQATGELFF.

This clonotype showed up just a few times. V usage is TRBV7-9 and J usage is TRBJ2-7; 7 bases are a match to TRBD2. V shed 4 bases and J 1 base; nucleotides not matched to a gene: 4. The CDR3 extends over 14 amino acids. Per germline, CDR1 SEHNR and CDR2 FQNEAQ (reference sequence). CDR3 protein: CASSSGGGSYEQYF. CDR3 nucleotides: TGTGCCAGCAGCTCAGGCGGGGGTTCCTACGAGCAGTACTTC.

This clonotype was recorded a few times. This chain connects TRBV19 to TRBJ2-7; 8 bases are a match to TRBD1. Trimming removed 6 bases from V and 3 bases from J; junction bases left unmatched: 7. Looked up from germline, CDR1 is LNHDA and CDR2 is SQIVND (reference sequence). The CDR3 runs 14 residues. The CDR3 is CASREGTGVYEQYF. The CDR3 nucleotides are TGTGCCAGTAGGGAGGGGACAGGCGTCTACGAGCAGTACTTC.

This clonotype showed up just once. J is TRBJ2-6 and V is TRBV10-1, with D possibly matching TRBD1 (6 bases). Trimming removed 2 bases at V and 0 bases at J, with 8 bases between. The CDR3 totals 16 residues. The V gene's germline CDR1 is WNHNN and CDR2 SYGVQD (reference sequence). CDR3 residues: CASSEGGRSGANVLTF. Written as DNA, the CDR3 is TGCGCCAGCAGTGAGGGGGGCCGCTCTGGGGCCAACGTCCTGACTTTC.

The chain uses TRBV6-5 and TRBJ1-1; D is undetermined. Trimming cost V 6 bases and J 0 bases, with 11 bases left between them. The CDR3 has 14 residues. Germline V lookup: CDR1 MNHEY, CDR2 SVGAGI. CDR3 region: CASSYMELNTEAFF. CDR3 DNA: TGTGCCAGCAGCTACATGGAATTGAACACTGAAGCTTTCTTT.

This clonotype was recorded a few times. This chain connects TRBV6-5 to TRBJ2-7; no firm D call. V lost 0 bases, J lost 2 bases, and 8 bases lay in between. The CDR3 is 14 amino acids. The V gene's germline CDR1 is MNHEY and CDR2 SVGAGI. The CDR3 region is CASSYSNGPYEQYF. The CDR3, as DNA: TGTGCCAGCAGTTACTCTAACGGTCCCTACGAGCAGTACTTC.

The CDR3 loop reads CASSYPSDTQYF. The CDR3 region has the DNA TGTGCCAGCAGTTACCCCTCAGATACGCAGTATTTT. The chain combines TRBV6-2 or TRBV6-3 with TRBJ2-3; D is unclear. Trimming cost V 2 bases and J 4 bases, with 4 bases left between them. The CDR3 sequence is 12 residues long. CDR1 MNHEY and CDR2 SVGEGT come from the germline V gene.

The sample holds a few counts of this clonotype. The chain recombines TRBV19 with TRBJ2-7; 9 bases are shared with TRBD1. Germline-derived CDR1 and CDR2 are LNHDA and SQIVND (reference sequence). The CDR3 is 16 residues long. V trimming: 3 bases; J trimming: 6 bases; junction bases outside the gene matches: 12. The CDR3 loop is CASSISRTGVSGEQYF. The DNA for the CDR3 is TGTGCCAGTAGTATCTCCAGGACAGGGGTGTCGGGCGAGCAGTACTTC.

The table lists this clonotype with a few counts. The CDR3: CASSFSPPGQETQYF. CDR3 nucleotide sequence: TGTGCCAGCAGCTTCTCCCCCCCAGGGCAAGAGACCCAGTACTTC. The J gene is TRBJ2-5, the V gene TRBV5-8, with TRBD1 as a possible D gene (5 bases). Germline CDR1 SGHTS, CDR2 YDEGEE. The CDR3 is 15 amino acids. V dropped 2 bases and J dropped 2 bases, with 13 bases sitting between them.

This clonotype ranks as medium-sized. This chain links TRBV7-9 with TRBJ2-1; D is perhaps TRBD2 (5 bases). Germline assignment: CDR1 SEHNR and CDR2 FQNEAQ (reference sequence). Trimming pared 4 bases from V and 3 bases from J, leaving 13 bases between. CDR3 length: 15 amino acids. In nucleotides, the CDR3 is TGTGCCAGCAGCTCCCCGGGATCCTACTACAATGAGCAGTTCTTC. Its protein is CASSSPGSYYNEQFF.

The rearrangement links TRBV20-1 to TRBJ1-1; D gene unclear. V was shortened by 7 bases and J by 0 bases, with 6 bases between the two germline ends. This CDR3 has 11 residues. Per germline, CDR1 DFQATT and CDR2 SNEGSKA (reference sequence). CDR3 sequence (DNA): TGCAGTGGGGTTATGAACACTGAAGCTTTCTTT. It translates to CSGVMNTEAFF.

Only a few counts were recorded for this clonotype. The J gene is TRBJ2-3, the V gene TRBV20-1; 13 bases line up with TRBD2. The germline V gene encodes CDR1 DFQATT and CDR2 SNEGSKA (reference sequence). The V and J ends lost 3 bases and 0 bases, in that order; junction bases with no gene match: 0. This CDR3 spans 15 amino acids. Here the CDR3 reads CSARGLAGSTDTQYF. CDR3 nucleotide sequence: TGCAGTGCTAGGGGACTAGCGGGGAGCACAGATACGCAGTATTTT.

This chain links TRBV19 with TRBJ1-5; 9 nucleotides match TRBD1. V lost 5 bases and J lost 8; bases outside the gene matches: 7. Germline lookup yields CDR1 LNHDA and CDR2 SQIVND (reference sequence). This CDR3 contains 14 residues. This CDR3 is CASSGGQGFEPQHF. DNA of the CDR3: TGTGCCAGTAGTGGGGGACAGGGATTTGAGCCCCAGCATTTT. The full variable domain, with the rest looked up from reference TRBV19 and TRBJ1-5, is DGGITQSPKYLFRKEGQNVTLSCEQNLNHDAMYWYRQDPGQGLRLIYYSQIVNDFQKGDIAEGYSVSREKKESFPLTVTSAQKNPTAFYLCASSGGQGFEPQHFGDGTRLSIL.

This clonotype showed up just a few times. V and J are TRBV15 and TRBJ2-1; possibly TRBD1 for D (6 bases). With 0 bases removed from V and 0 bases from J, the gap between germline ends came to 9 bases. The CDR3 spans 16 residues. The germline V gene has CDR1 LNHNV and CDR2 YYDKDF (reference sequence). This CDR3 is CATSRDQDSSYNEQFF. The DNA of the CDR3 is TGTGCCACCAGCAGAGATCAGGACAGCTCCTACAATGAGCAGTTCTTC.

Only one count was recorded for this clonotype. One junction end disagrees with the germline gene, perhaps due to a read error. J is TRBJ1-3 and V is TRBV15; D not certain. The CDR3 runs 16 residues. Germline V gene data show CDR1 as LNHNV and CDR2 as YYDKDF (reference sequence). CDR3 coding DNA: TGTGCCACCAACAGAGATTACCGAAACTCTGGAAACACCATATATTTT. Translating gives CATNRDYRNSGNTIYF.

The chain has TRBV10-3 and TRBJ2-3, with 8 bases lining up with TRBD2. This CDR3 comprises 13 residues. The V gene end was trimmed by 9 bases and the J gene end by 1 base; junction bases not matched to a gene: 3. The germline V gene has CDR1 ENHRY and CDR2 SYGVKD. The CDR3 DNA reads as TGTGCCATAAAGACTAGCGGCACAGATACGCAGTATTTT. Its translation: CAIKTSGTDTQYF.

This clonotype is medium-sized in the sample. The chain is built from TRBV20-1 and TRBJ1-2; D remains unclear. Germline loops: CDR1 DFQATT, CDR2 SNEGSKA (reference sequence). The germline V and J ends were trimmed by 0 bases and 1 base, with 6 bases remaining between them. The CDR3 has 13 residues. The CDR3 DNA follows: TGCAGTGCTAGAGACAGGATTAACTATGGCTACACCTTC. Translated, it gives CSARDRINYGYTF.

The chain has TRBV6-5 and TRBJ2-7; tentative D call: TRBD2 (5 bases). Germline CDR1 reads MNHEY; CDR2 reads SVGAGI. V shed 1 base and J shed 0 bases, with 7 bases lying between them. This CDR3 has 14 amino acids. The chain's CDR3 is CASSYWRSSYEQYF. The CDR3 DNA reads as TGTGCCAGCAGTTACTGGAGGAGCTCCTACGAGCAGTACTTC.

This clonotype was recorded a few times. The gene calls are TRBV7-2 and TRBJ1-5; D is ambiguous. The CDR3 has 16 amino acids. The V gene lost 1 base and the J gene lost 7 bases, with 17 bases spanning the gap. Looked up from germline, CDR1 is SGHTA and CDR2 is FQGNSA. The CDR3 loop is CASSLEAVGVGQPQHF. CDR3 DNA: TGTGCCAGCAGCTTAGAGGCGGTCGGGGTGGGACAGCCCCAGCATTTT.

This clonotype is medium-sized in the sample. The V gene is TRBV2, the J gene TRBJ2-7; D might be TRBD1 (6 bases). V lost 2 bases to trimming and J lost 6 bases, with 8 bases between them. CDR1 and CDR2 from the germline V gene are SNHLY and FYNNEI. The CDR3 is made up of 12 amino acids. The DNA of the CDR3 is TGTGCCAGCAGTGAAAGGGGGTTCGAGCAGTACTTC. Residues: CASSERGFEQYF. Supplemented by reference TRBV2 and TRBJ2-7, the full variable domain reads EPEVTQTPSHQVTQMGQEVILRCVPISNHLYFYWYRQILGQKVEFLVSFYNNEISEKSEIFDDQFSVERPDGSNFTLKIRSTKLEDSAMYFCASSERGFEQYFGPGTRLTVT.

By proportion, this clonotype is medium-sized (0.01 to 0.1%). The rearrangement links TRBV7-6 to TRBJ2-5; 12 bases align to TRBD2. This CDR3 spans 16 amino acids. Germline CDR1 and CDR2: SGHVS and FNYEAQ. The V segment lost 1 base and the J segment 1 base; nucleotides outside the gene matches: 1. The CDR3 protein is CASSLGLAGAQETQYF. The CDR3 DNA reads TGTGCCAGCAGCTTAGGACTAGCGGGGGCCCAAGAGACCCAGTACTTC.